The 11 T cell receptor beta chains given below trace back to one sample, sequenced in a study of cytomegalovirus exposure and HLA in healthy donors. Primers included in the PCR were 60 Vbeta and 13 Jbeta primers. Assay: immunoSEQ multiplex PCR; the TCRdb copy retains only in-frame clones and omits some. The sample has 220,000 or so clones. The sample comprised PBMCs. Receptors originate from a girl under 10 years old in good health and CMV-seropositive.

The V gene is TRBV6-1, the J gene TRBJ1-4; a possible D gene is TRBD1 (6 bases). Germline loops: CDR1 MNHNS, CDR2 SASEGT. Trimming removed 5 bases at V and 13 bases at J, with 11 bases between. This CDR3 is built from 11 residues. CDR3 nucleotide sequence: TGTGCCAGCAGTAACACAGGGCTACTGTTTTTT. This encodes CASSNTGLLFF.

The chain carries TRBV28 and TRBJ1-2, with D possibly matching TRBD1 (6 bases). The V end lost 5 bases, the J end lost 4 bases, and 11 bases lay between the germline ends. Germline V lookup: CDR1 MDHEN, CDR2 SYDVKM. This CDR3 is 13 amino acids long. CDR3 sequence: CASSTGTRYGYTF. DNA of the CDR3: TGTGCCAGCAGTACCGGGACACGCTATGGCTACACCTTC.

The V gene is TRBV9, the J gene TRBJ2-5, with 7 bases fitting TRBD1. This CDR3 has 13 residues. CDR1 SGDLS and CDR2 YYNGEE come from the germline V gene. V lost 5 bases to trimming and J lost 4 bases; unmatched junction nucleotides: 5. The CDR3 spells CASRDRYAETQYF. The CDR3 DNA follows: TGTGCCAGCAGGGACAGGTATGCAGAGACCCAGTACTTC.

CDR3 sequence reads: CASGGTGQETQYF. CDR3 DNA: TGTGCCAGTGGGGGTACAGGGCAAGAGACCCAGTACTTC. This chain uses TRBV19 with TRBJ2-5; D possibly corresponds to TRBD1 (6 bases). V lost 8 bases and J lost 2, with 12 bases in between. The CDR3 sequence is 13 residues long. Germline assignment: CDR1 LNHDA and CDR2 SQIVND (reference sequence).

The V gene is TRBV2, the J gene TRBJ2-5; possible D gene TRBD2, 5 bases. Germline CDR1 SNHLY, CDR2 FYNNEI. The CDR3 contains 13 residues. V gave up 4 bases and J gave up 5 bases, with 11 bases separating them. CDR3 loop: CASSGGLAETQYF. The CDR3 nucleotides read TGTGCCAGCAGTGGCGGACTCGCGGAGACCCAGTACTTC.

The gene calls are TRBV2 and TRBJ2-7, with 8 bases matching TRBD2. The CDR3 runs 14 residues. The trim removed 3 bases at V and 4 bases at J, leaving 5 bases unmatched. The germline V gene encodes CDR1 SNHLY and CDR2 FYNNEI. The CDR3 spells CASSDRTSRYEQYF. For the CDR3, the DNA is TGTGCCAGCAGTGATCGGACTAGCCGGTACGAGCAGTACTTC.

V usage is TRBV5-1 and J usage is TRBJ2-7; 7 bases line up with TRBD2. This CDR3 contains 15 residues. Losses at the gene ends were 3 bases for V and 6 bases for J; bases not matched to a gene: 12. Germline V gene sequence: CDR1 SGHRS, CDR2 YFSETQ. The CDR3 loop is CASSWGGSSLPEQYF. CDR3 DNA: TGCGCCAGCAGCTGGGGGGGATCCTCCCTACCCGAGCAGTACTTC.

The chain carries TRBV4-1 and TRBJ1-3, with unresolved D. With 4 bases removed from V and 0 bases from J, the gap between germline ends came to 10 bases. The CDR3 length is 15 residues. Germline CDR1 reads MGHRA; CDR2 reads YSYEKL. The CDR3 loop is CASSLGGYSGNTIYF. In nucleotides, the CDR3 is TGCGCCAGCAGCCTAGGCGGGTACTCTGGAAACACCATATATTTT.

The chain carries TRBV7-9 and TRBJ1-1, with D perhaps TRBD1 (5 bases). Germline CDR1 reads SEHNR; CDR2 reads FQNEAQ (reference sequence). Trimming left V 6 bases short and J 7 bases short, with 21 bases between. The CDR3 sequence is 15 residues long. The CDR3 coding sequence is TGTGCCAGCAGGAGAAACAGGACCGAGGAGAGTGAAGCTTTCTTT. It codes for CASRRNRTEESEAFF.

J is TRBJ2-4 and V is TRBV7-9; TRBD1 agrees at 7 bases. The V and J ends lost 0 bases and 0 bases, in that order; junction bases with no gene match: 2. CDR1 and CDR2 from the germline V gene are SEHNR and FQNEAQ (reference sequence). The CDR3 loop spans 16 amino acids. CDR3 sequence reads: CASSLATGVAKNIQYF. CDR3 nucleotides: TGTGCCAGCAGCTTAGCCACAGGGGTAGCCAAAAACATTCAGTACTTC.

The V and J genes are TRBV15 and TRBJ1-1; maybe TRBD1 (5 bases). The CDR3 runs to 14 residues. Between the trimmed V and J ends, which lost 3 bases and 1 base, there was a span of 9 bases. In germline, CDR1 is LNHNV, CDR2 YYDKDF (reference sequence). The chain's CDR3 is CATSSLQGNTEAFF. The CDR3, as DNA: TGTGCCACCAGCAGTCTTCAGGGGAACACTGAAGCTTTCTTT.